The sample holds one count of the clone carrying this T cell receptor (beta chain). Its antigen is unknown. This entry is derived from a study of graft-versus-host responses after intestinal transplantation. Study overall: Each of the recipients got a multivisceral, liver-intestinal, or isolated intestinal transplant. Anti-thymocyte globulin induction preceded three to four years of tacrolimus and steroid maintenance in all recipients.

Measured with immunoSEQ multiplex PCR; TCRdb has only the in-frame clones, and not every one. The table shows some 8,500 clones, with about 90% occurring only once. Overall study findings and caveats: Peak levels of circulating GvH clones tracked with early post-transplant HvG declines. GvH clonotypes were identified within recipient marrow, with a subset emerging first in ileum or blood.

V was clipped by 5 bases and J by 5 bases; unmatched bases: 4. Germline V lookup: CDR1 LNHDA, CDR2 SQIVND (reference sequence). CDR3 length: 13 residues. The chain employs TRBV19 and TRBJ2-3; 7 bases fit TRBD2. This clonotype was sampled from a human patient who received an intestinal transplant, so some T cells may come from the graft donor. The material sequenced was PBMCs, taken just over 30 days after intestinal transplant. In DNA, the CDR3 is TGTGCCAGTAGTTTGCGGGGGAAAGATACGCAGTATTTT. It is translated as CASSLRGKDTQYF.